These 15 T cell receptor beta chains were all obtained from the same sample, sequenced in a study of vaccination effects on CD4 cells after COVID-19. No antigen has been assigned to these receptors. Before sequencing took place, the ViraFEST assay used viral peptide pools to expand antigen-specific CD4+ T cells. The culture ran for roughly 10 days before CD4+ T cells were isolated. Infection dated between March and December 2020, before the Alpha, Beta and Delta variants reached the United States. The table came from immunoSEQ multiplex PCR; TCRdb's copy has only in-frame clones and leaves some out. The data hold 55,000 to 90,000 clones, with roughly two thirds observed a single time. The starting material was CD4+ T cells from PBMCs cultured with HIV peptides, obtained before COVID-19 vaccination. The subset was: HIV-1 Nef peptide pool negative control/reference culture. The receptors stem from a human donor who had a prior SARS-CoV-2 infection.

V and J are TRBV29-1 and TRBJ2-3; 13 nucleotides agree with TRBD2. The CDR3 runs 14 residues. The junction had 6 bases not matched to a gene; V was cut back by 4 bases and J by 8 bases. Germline V gene lookup returns CDR1 SQVTM and CDR2 ANQGSEA. CDR3 loop: CSVGTSGRAVTQYF. The CDR3 nucleotides are TGCAGCGTTGGTACTAGCGGGAGGGCAGTTACGCAGTATTTT.

The rearrangement joins TRBV5-4 to TRBJ2-1; D possibly matches TRBD1 or TRBD2 (5 bases each). The germline V and J ends were trimmed by 2 bases and 4 bases, with 13 bases remaining between them. Germline values: CDR1 SGHNT, CDR2 YYREEE (reference sequence). The CDR3 runs 15 residues. The CDR3 DNA sequence: TGTGCCAGCAGCTTAGGGACCACACTATACAATGAGCAGTTCTTC. It translates to CASSLGTTLYNEQFF.

This clone came up a few times. DNA for the CDR3: TGTGCCAGCAGCCAAGATTTTGGGGGGAGTAGAGCACAAGATACGCAGTATTTT. Its translation is CASSQDFGGSRAQDTQYF. V is TRBV4-2 and J is TRBJ2-3; possibly TRBD2 for D (6 bases). The germline V gene has CDR1 LGHNA and CDR2 YNFKEQ. V was pared by 0 bases and J by 5 bases, with 21 bases between. The CDR3 has 18 residues.

The chain uses TRBV7-3 and TRBJ2-7, with TRBD2 matching over 11 bases. V was pared by 5 bases and J by 0 bases, with 18 bases of the junction left unmatched. The CDR3 is made up of 20 amino acids. Germline assignment: CDR1 SGHTA and CDR2 FQGTGA. The CDR3 protein is CASSVIMTSGVPSFSYEQYF. DNA for the CDR3: TGTGCCAGCAGCGTAATCATGACTAGCGGGGTCCCTTCTTTCTCCTACGAGCAGTACTTC. Full variable domain (rest looked up from reference TRBV7-3 and TRBJ2-7): GAGVSQTPSNKVTEKGKYVELRCDPISGHTALYWYRQSLGQGPEFLIYFQGTGAADDSGLPNDRFFAVRPEGSVSTLKIQRTERGDSAVYLCASSVIMTSGVPSFSYEQYFGPGTRLTVT.

This clone was detected only a few times. The rearrangement joins TRBV3-1 (or the pseudogene TRBV3-2) to TRBJ2-3, with 11 bases lining up with TRBD2. Germline CDR1 LGHDT, CDR2 YNNKEL (reference sequence). The CDR3 is 15 residues long. The V segment lost 2 bases and the J segment 5 bases; nucleotides outside the gene matches: 3. Written as DNA, the CDR3 is TGTGCCAGCAGCCAACTACTAGCGGGGGAAGATACGCAGTATTTT. This translates into CASSQLLAGEDTQYF.

The chain couples TRBV18 to TRBJ1-4; D is undetermined. CDR1 and CDR2 from the germline V gene are KGHSH and LQKENI. V dropped 3 bases and J dropped 8 bases, with 13 bases sitting between them. The length of the CDR3 is 14 residues. CDR3 coding DNA: TGTGCCAGCTCACCGACCCCGGCGGGCGAAAAACTGTTTTTT. It is translated as CASSPTPAGEKLFF. The whole variable domain, remainder taken from reference TRBV18 and TRBJ1-4, is NAGVMQNPRHLVRRRGQEARLRCSPMKGHSHVYWYRQLPEEGLKFMVYLQKENIIDESGMPKERFSAEFPKEGPSILRIQQVVRGDSAAYFCASSPTPAGEKLFFGSGTQLSVL.

This clone was picked up one time. V usage is TRBV5-6 and J usage is TRBJ1-1; no firm D call. The CDR3 length is 14 residues. Germline lookup yields CDR1 SGHDT and CDR2 YYEEEE. With 0 bases removed from V and 0 bases from J, the gap between germline ends came to 6 bases. The CDR3 DNA reads as TGTGCCAGCAGCTTGGGGAGGGTGAACACTGAAGCTTTCTTT. Its protein is CASSLGRVNTEAFF.

The rearrangement joins TRBV28 to TRBJ2-5; a weak D match, TRBD1 (6 bases). This CDR3 comprises 16 residues. The V end was cut by 5 bases, the J end by 0 bases, with 16 bases between. CDR1 MDHEN and CDR2 SYDVKM come from the germline V gene. The CDR3 DNA is TGTGCCAGCAGTCCCCAGGGGTTCGGAGACCAAGAGACCCAGTACTTC. Protein product: CASSPQGFGDQETQYF.

V usage is TRBV27 and J usage is TRBJ1-1; TRBD1 agrees at 7 bases. The CDR3 is 14 residues long. V shed 6 bases, J shed 4 bases, and the junction held 8 bases outside the gene matches. Germline-derived CDR1 and CDR2 are MNHEY and SMNVEV (reference sequence). The CDR3 loop is CASRGDSLVTEAFF. DNA for the CDR3: TGTGCCAGCAGGGGGGACAGCTTGGTCACTGAAGCTTTCTTT.

This clone was found a few times. For the CDR3, the DNA is TGTGCCAGCTCACCCTCCCTGACTAGCCCCCACTCCCCCTGGTCCTACGAGCAGTACTTC. Its translation is CASSPSLTSPHSPWSYEQYF. J is TRBJ2-7 and V is TRBV18; 7 positions match TRBD2. This CDR3 spans 20 amino acids. V lost 3 bases, J lost 1 base, and 21 bases stayed unmatched. Germline CDR1 is KGHSH and CDR2 is LQKENI.

The chain is built from TRBV27 and TRBJ2-3; TRBD2 might be the D (6 bases). Germline CDR1 MNHEY, CDR2 SMNVEV (reference sequence). The germline V and J ends were trimmed by 1 base and 4 bases, with 18 bases remaining between them. The CDR3 contains 17 residues. The CDR3 DNA is TGTGCCAGCAGTTTATTGACGATGGGACTTGGGGCAGATACGCAGTATTTT. This gives the protein CASSLLTMGLGADTQYF.

The CDR3 here is CASSSRGTGFTDTQYF. The CDR3 nucleotides are TGTGCCAGCAGCTCCCGAGGGACAGGGTTTACAGATACGCAGTATTTT. The chain combines TRBV7-9 with TRBJ2-3; 9 bases match TRBD1. V lost 4 bases, J lost 3 bases, and 8 bases stayed unmatched. CDR1 SEHNR and CDR2 FQNEAQ come from the germline V gene (reference sequence). The CDR3 is 16 residues long.

The chain employs TRBV18 and TRBJ1-2; the D is unclear. CDR1 and CDR2 from the germline V gene are KGHSH and LQKENI. CDR3 length: 15 residues. V was cut by 5 bases and J by 4 bases, with 17 bases left in between. The CDR3 loop is CASSYTATDFYGYTF. DNA of the CDR3: TGTGCCAGCTCATACACCGCGACGGACTTCTATGGCTACACCTTC.

The V and J genes are TRBV11-2 and TRBJ1-1; D not resolved. Looked up from germline, CDR1 is SGHAT and CDR2 is FQNNGV. V was trimmed by 3 bases and J by 4 bases, leaving 12 bases between them. The CDR3 has 14 amino acids. Here the CDR3 DNA reads TGTGCCAGCAGCTTTGGATTCGTGGGCACTGAAGCTTTCTTT. This translates into CASSFGFVGTEAFF.

The CDR3 DNA reads TGTGCCAGCAGCTCCCGCCAGGGGGCTAACACCGGGGAGCTGTTTTTT. It translates to CASSSRQGANTGELFF. The chain has TRBV7-9 and TRBJ2-2, with 8 bases fitting TRBD1. CDR1 is SEHNR and CDR2 is FQNEAQ in the germline V gene (reference sequence). The CDR3 totals 16 residues. The V and J ends lost 4 bases and 2 bases, in that order; junction bases with no gene match: 6.